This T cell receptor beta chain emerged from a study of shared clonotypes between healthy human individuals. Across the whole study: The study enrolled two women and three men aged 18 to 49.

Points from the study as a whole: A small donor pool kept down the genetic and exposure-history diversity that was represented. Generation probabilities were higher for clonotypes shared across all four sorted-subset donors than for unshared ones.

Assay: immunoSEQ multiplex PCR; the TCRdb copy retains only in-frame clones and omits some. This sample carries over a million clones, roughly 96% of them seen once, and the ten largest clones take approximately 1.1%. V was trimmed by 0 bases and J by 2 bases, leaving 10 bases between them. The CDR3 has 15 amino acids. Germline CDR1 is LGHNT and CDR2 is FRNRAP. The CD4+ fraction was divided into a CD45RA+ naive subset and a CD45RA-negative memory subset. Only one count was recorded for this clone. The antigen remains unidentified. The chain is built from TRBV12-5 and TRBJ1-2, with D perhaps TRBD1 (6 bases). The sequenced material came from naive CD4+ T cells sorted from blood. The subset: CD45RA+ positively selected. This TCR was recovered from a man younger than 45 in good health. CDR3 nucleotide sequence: TGTGCTAGTGGTTTGGTGACAGGAGGCAACTATGGCTACACCTTC. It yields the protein CASGLVTGGNYGYTF.